These T cell receptor beta chains were read from a single sample in a study of shared clonotypes between healthy human individuals. Sequenced by immunoSEQ multiplex PCR; TCRdb stores in-frame clones only, minus some. The sample contains around 1.9 million clones, around 93% of which appear only once. The sequencing input was naive CD8+ T cells from PBMCs. These receptor sequences come from a man aged 18 to 29 in good health. Some clones in this sample may be carry-over from other donors' samples. The CDR3 runs from the conserved cysteine through the conserved F or W. A D gene is named only where the DNA matches it firmly. Size is stated for part of the rows, as once, few or many counts, or as a class when the clone is expanded.

j_gene: TRBJ2-1
len: 12
abundance: .
v_gene: TRBV6-5
d_gene: .
CDR3aa: CASSPHHNEQFF
CDR3nt: TGTGCCAGCAGTCCACATCACAATGAGCAGTTCTTC

j_gene: TRBJ2-7
len: 17
abundance: .
v_gene: TRBV5-4
d_gene: .
CDR3aa: CASSWPPQTTTTYEQYF
CDR3nt: TGTGCCAGCAGCTGGCCCCCCCAGACGACGACTACCTACGAGCAGTACTTC

j_gene: TRBJ1-2
len: 14
abundance: once
v_gene: TRBV27
d_gene: .
CDR3aa: CASTTTGSNYGYTF
CDR3nt: TGTGCCAGCACCACGACAGGTTCCAACTATGGCTACACCTTC

j_gene: TRBJ1-2
len: 13
abundance: .
v_gene: TRBV7-8
d_gene: .
CDR3aa: CASSLGGRYGYTF
CDR3nt: TGTGCCAGCAGCTTAGGGGGCCGTTATGGCTACACCTTC

j_gene: TRBJ2-7
len: 15
abundance: .
v_gene: TRBV19
d_gene: TRBD1
CDR3aa: CASSITGEGNYEQYF
CDR3nt: TGTGCCAGTAGTATTACAGGGGAAGGTAATTACGAGCAGTACTTC

j_gene: TRBJ2-7
len: 13
abundance: .
v_gene: TRBV28
d_gene: .
CDR3aa: CASSYYTASEQYF
CDR3nt: TGTGCCAGCAGTTACTACACGGCCAGCGAGCAGTACTTC

j_gene: TRBJ1-1
len: 13
abundance: few
v_gene: TRBV10-2
d_gene: .
CDR3aa: CASSESGMGEAFF
CDR3nt: TGCGCCAGCAGTGAGTCGGGGATGGGGGAAGCTTTCTTT

j_gene: TRBJ2-5
len: 14
abundance: .
v_gene: TRBV27
d_gene: .
CDR3aa: CASSPIGGLETQYF
CDR3nt: TGTGCCAGCAGTCCCATTGGGGGATTAGAGACCCAGTACTTC

j_gene: TRBJ2-2
len: 15
abundance: .
v_gene: TRBV6-1
d_gene: .
CDR3aa: CASSLPMRDTGELFF
CDR3nt: TGTGCCAGCAGCCTACCCATGCGAGACACCGGGGAGCTGTTTTTT

j_gene: TRBJ2-7
len: 19
abundance: once
v_gene: TRBV2
d_gene: .
CDR3aa: CASSAAARASSGNPYEQYF
CDR3nt: TGTGCCAGCAGTGCGGCAGCCAGGGCTAGTAGCGGCAACCCCTACGAGCAGTACTTC

j_gene: TRBJ2-1
len: 14
abundance: .
v_gene: TRBV4-3
d_gene: .
CDR3aa: CASSQDLFGNEQFF
CDR3nt: TGCGCCAGCAGCCAAGATCTTTTTGGCAATGAGCAGTTCTTC

j_gene: TRBJ1-3
len: 17
abundance: .
v_gene: TRBV5-3
d_gene: TRBD1
CDR3aa: CARSWGKAGTVLNTIYF
CDR3nt: TGTGCCAGAAGCTGGGGGAAAGCCGGGACAGTACTAAACACCATATATTTT

j_gene: TRBJ2-1
len: 16
abundance: .
v_gene: TRBV11-2
d_gene: .
CDR3aa: CASSLGQGYRFNEQFF
CDR3nt: TGTGCCAGCAGCTTAGGGCAGGGATATAGGTTCAATGAGCAGTTCTTC

j_gene: TRBJ1-1
len: 15
abundance: .
v_gene: TRBV7-6
d_gene: .
CDR3aa: CASSLDPGLNTEAFF
CDR3nt: TGTGCCAGCAGCTTAGATCCAGGGCTGAACACTGAAGCTTTCTTT

j_gene: TRBJ2-7
len: 14
abundance: once
v_gene: TRBV9
d_gene: .
CDR3aa: CASSVVGDSYEQYF
CDR3nt: TGTGCCAGCAGCGTAGTCGGGGACTCCTACGAGCAGTACTTC

j_gene: TRBJ2-6
len: 17
abundance: .
v_gene: TRBV5-1
d_gene: .
CDR3aa: CASSTTTQGTGANVLTF
CDR3nt: TGCGCCAGCAGCACCACTACGCAGGGAACTGGGGCCAACGTCCTGACTTTC

j_gene: TRBJ1-2
len: 14
abundance: .
v_gene: TRBV29-1
d_gene: TRBD1
CDR3aa: CSVEGQGADYGYTF
CDR3nt: TGCAGCGTTGAAGGTCAGGGGGCAGACTATGGCTACACCTTC

j_gene: TRBJ1-3
len: 12
abundance: few
v_gene: TRBV29-1
d_gene: .
CDR3aa: CSVTDSGNTIYF
CDR3nt: TGCAGCGTTACAGACTCTGGAAACACCATATATTTT

j_gene: TRBJ2-7
len: 15
abundance: .
v_gene: TRBV6-9
d_gene: TRBD2
CDR3aa: CASSYPAGGLYEQYF
CDR3nt: TGTGCCAGCAGTTATCCCGCGGGAGGGCTTTACGAGCAGTACTTC

j_gene: TRBJ2-1
len: 13
abundance: .
v_gene: TRBV29-1
d_gene: .
CDR3aa: CSAPLASYNEQFF
CDR3nt: TGCAGCGCCCCGTTAGCCTCCTACAATGAGCAGTTCTTC

j_gene: TRBJ2-5
len: 16
abundance: .
v_gene: TRBV14
d_gene: .
CDR3aa: CASSPARGIGKETQYF
CDR3nt: TGTGCCAGCAGCCCAGCCCGAGGGATCGGGAAGGAGACCCAGTACTTC

j_gene: TRBJ1-4
len: 15
abundance: .
v_gene: TRBV2
d_gene: .
CDR3aa: CASSEALRQEEKLFF
CDR3nt: TGTGCCAGCAGTGAAGCGCTTCGGCAGGAGGAAAAACTGTTTTTT

j_gene: TRBJ2-7
len: 16
abundance: .
v_gene: TRBV28
d_gene: TRBD2
CDR3aa: CASSPRIGTTLDEQYF
CDR3nt: TGTGCCAGCAGTCCCCGGATCGGGACTACTCTCGACGAGCAGTACTTC